A selection of T cell receptor beta chains follows, all from one sample in a study of T cell responses to AZD1222 COVID-19 vaccine. The table came from immunoSEQ multiplex PCR; TCRdb's copy has only in-frame clones and leaves some out. Here the sample spans 200,000 or so clones, almost 95% being singletons. The sequenced sample was peripheral blood, obtained on day 0 of AZD1222 vaccination. The receptors were sampled from an adult in good health. Each CDR3 is given with its conserved first and last residue. Size is omitted from some rows. Given values are once, few, many or a class for expanded clones.

J gene,clone size,V gene,CDR3 length,CDR3 protein
TRBJ2-1,-,TRBV2,15,CASSGQSSSYNEQFF
TRBJ2-1,-,TRBV4-1,13,CASSQPYRGGQFF
TRBJ2-7,-,TRBV7-9,14,CASSSGTSGYEQYF
TRBJ1-3,-,TRBV9,14,CASSVSGSGNTIYF
TRBJ2-5,-,TRBV6-2/TRBV6-3,17,CASSYVAGGPGQETQYF
TRBJ1-1,once,TRBV10-3,16,CATIWGGGPVNTEAFF
TRBJ2-6,-,TRBV5-1,15,CASSLSLSGANVLTF
TRBJ2-7,-,TRBV6-5,14,CASTLGDRSYEQYF
TRBJ1-1,-,TRBV10-3,13,CAGSSGGWSEAFF
TRBJ1-1,-,TRBV10-3,13,CAISGGRGSEAFF
TRBJ1-5,once,TRBV28,15,CASSLLGGSNQPQHF
TRBJ2-3,-,TRBV6-2/TRBV6-3,16,CASSYISGRPSDTQYF
TRBJ2-5,-,TRBV3-1/TRBV3-2,15,CASSQKTPSQETQYF
TRBJ2-3,-,TRBV5-6,13,CASSLVSQDTQYF
TRBJ2-3,-,TRBV10-2,17,CASSEIPGAQAADTQYF
TRBJ2-7,-,TRBV9,13,CASSSSWGPGQYF
TRBJ1-1,-,TRBV3-1/TRBV3-2,15,CASSLIGTGMTEAFF
TRBJ2-1,-,TRBV6-5,12,CASSYANNEQFF
TRBJ1-1,-,TRBV19,14,CASSQTNANTEAFF
TRBJ2-3,once,TRBV7-3,15,CASSPGLGSTDTQYF
TRBJ2-7,-,TRBV6-5,16,CASSYSRRGQGYEQYF
TRBJ1-1,-,TRBV27,15,CASSATGRGNTEAFF
TRBJ2-7,-,TRBV5-1,22,CASSFTPPPANPHGTYPLEQYF
TRBJ2-1,once,TRBV10-3,16,CAISEDIRKGYNEQFF
TRBJ1-6,once,TRBV2,15,CASSSDRNYNSPLHF
TRBJ2-5,-,TRBV10-1,14,CAPREEGKKETQYF
TRBJ1-6,-,TRBV3-1/TRBV3-2,14,CASSQGITNSPLHF
TRBJ2-3,-,TRBV19,15,CASSTTRTSTDTQYF
TRBJ2-1,-,TRBV9,11,CASSKGYEQFF
TRBJ2-7,-,TRBV30,11,CAWSPGREQYF
TRBJ2-4,-,TRBV5-1,12,CASSLGGAGPYF
TRBJ1-6,once,TRBV2,15,CASSEEDSRHSPLHF
TRBJ1-6,-,TRBV10-2,15,CASSTGTGYNSPLHF
TRBJ1-4,-,TRBV27,13,CASSLGQGDKLFF
TRBJ2-3,few,TRBV14,14,CASSQDRGSDTQYF
TRBJ1-6,-,TRBV25-1,14,CASSVGTGHSPLHF
TRBJ2-7,few,TRBV28,14,CASRDYQSSYEQYF
TRBJ2-5,-,TRBV5-5,17,CASSRTTSSGGGQTQYF
TRBJ1-1,-,TRBV5-4,15,CASSLGQGRIAEAFF
TRBJ1-5,-,TRBV6-5,13,CASERYSNQPQHF
TRBJ2-2,-,TRBV5-1,13,CASSFTGTGELFF
TRBJ2-7,-,TRBV7-8,14,CASSTRDRGGEQYF
TRBJ1-2,-,TRBV28,15,CASSYSTGPNYGYTF
TRBJ1-6,once,TRBV19,13,CASRDGNNSPLHF
TRBJ2-7,-,TRBV7-9,11,CASSFDNEQYF
TRBJ2-1,-,TRBV29-1,12,CSVERSSDEQFF
TRBJ2-7,-,TRBV27,16,CASRYTTSGRFDEQYF
TRBJ1-1,once,TRBV29-1,14,CSVNFRGPPAEAFF
TRBJ1-5,-,TRBV27,14,CASRVGGSNQPQHF
TRBJ1-1,-,TRBV7-9,12,CASSQRAGLPFF
TRBJ1-2,-,TRBV28,15,CASSLIPRYALVYTF
TRBJ2-1,-,TRBV20-1,16,CSASGHPDPWDNEQFF
TRBJ1-2,-,TRBV9,15,CASTSITGTTYGYTF
TRBJ2-6,-,TRBV6-5,15,CASRPTSSGANVLTF
TRBJ1-6,-,TRBV11-1,15,CASRSGTGGLGPLHF